This TCR beta chain is from a study of T cell responses to AZD1222 COVID-19 vaccine. CDR3 size: 14 residues. The germline V gene has CDR1 SGHRS and CDR2 YFSETQ. The germline V and J ends were trimmed by 2 bases and 4 bases, with 11 bases remaining between them. Method: immunoSEQ multiplex PCR; TCRdb's copy keeps in-frame clones and lacks some. The table has roughly 35,000 clones, about 88% seen once. Study results and caveats: Among the donors, most were white British and more were female, and clonal diversity was possibly underestimated. Nearly half of spike-specific TCRs reportedly go after variant regions that carry no mutations. Recipients of AZD1222 seropositive at baseline numbered only 6 or 7.

As for this clone: The target antigen is unknown.

The sequences come from peripheral blood, collected on day 0 of AZD1222 vaccination. The receptor comes from an adult in good health. This chain joins TRBV5-1 and TRBJ2-3; D ambiguous. CDR3 DNA sequence: TGCGCCAGCAGCTTCGGGCTAGAGGCAGATACGCAGTATTTT. It is translated as CASSFGLEADTQYF.